Below, 8 T cell receptor beta chains from the same sample are listed, as sequenced in a study of cytomegalovirus exposure and HLA in healthy donors (dated by TCRdb to about 2017). Receptors were amplified or captured by the immunoSEQ multiplex PCR assay. For the multiplex PCR, a mixture combining 60 forward primers for TCR Vbeta segments and 13 reverse primers for TCR Jbeta segments was used. Held by TCRdb, this immuneACCESS table contains in-frame sequences only and omits some clones. Under half of the omission traces to an unresolved V gene where checked; the cause of the rest is unknown. The sample's table lists a count of some 120,000 clones. The ten largest clones capture less than 2.5% of the sample. The sample comprised PBMCs. The source of these receptors is a woman aged 60-75 years in good health and CMV-seronegative.

The chain is built from TRBV5-1 and TRBJ2-1, with a possible D match to TRBD2 (6 bases). Germline V lookup: CDR1 SGHRS, CDR2 YFSETQ. With 3 bases removed from V and 1 base from J, the gap between germline ends came to 14 bases. The CDR3 runs 16 residues. CDR3 sequence (DNA): TGCGCCAGCAGCTGGGGAGGCCAGGAGTCCTACAATGAGCAGTTCTTC. This codes for CASSWGGQESYNEQFF.

This chain uses TRBV21-1 with TRBJ2-1; TRBD2, the D gene given by the table, was not confirmed from the DNA. TRBV21-1 is reported as a pseudogene. The CDR3 runs to 13 residues. As DNA, the CDR3 is TGTGCCAGCAGGCAGGAGGCCTACAATGAGCAGTTCTTC. Translating it yields CASRQEAYNEQFF.

CDR3 sequence (DNA): TGTGCCAGCAGCGTAGAACTCTCTGGAAACACCATATATTTT. Translating gives CASSVELSGNTIYF. V usage is TRBV9 and J usage is TRBJ1-3; D gene ambiguous. CDR1 and CDR2 from the germline V gene are SGDLS and YYNGEE. Trimming stripped 0 bases from V and 0 bases from J, with 4 bases between. The CDR3 spans 14 residues.

The V gene is TRBV28, the J gene TRBJ2-3, with D perhaps matching TRBD2 (6 bases). Germline CDR1 MDHEN, CDR2 SYDVKM. Trimming stripped 5 bases from V and 4 bases from J, with 13 bases between. The CDR3 spans 14 residues. The CDR3 nucleotides read TGTGCCAGCAGTGCCGGCGGGGCCCCAGATACGCAGTATTTT. Protein product: CASSAGGAPDTQYF.

CDR3 sequence (DNA): TGTGCCAGCAGTTACTGGGGGGAGGATCAGCCCCAGCATTTT. This gives the protein CASSYWGEDQPQHF. The chain is built from TRBV6-6 and TRBJ1-5, with D maybe TRBD1 (5 bases). Looked up from germline, CDR1 is MNHNY and CDR2 is SVGAGI (reference sequence). The CDR3 extends over 14 amino acids. V was clipped by 1 base and J by 5 bases, with 9 bases between them.

This chain uses TRBV5-6 with TRBJ1-2, with 8 positions matching TRBD1. The germline V gene has CDR1 SGHDT and CDR2 YYEEEE. This CDR3 is 16 amino acids long. V trimming: 2 bases; J trimming: 4 bases; junction bases outside the gene matches: 10. In DNA form, the CDR3 reads TGTGCCAGCAGCTTCATTTCAGGGGGCTCCGGCTATGGCTACACCTTC. Its protein product is CASSFISGGSGYGYTF.

This chain connects TRBV9 to TRBJ1-2; D possibly corresponds to TRBD1 (6 bases). This CDR3 region has 13 residues. V lost 2 bases and J lost 8, with 13 bases in between. CDR1 is SGDLS and CDR2 is YYNGEE in the germline V gene. The CDR3 region has the DNA TGTGCCAGCAGCGTTTCGACAGGTTCAGGCTACACCTTC. This translates into CASSVSTGSGYTF. The entire variable domain, with the rest obtained from reference TRBV9 and TRBJ1-2, is as follows: DSGVTQTPKHLITATGQRVTLRCSPRSGDLSVYWYQQSLDQGLQFLIQYYNGEERAKGNILERFSAQQFPDLHSELNLSSLELGDSALYFCASSVSTGSGYTFGSGTRLTVV.

The chain carries TRBV5-1 and TRBJ2-3; TRBD2 matches 7 bases. The CDR3 extends over 14 amino acids. Germline-derived CDR1 and CDR2 are SGHRS and YFSETQ. V trimming: 1 base; J trimming: 4 bases; junction bases outside the gene matches: 3. The CDR3 DNA reads TGCGCCAGCAGCTTGATGGGGGGGGCAGATACGCAGTATTTT. Translated, it gives CASSLMGGADTQYF.